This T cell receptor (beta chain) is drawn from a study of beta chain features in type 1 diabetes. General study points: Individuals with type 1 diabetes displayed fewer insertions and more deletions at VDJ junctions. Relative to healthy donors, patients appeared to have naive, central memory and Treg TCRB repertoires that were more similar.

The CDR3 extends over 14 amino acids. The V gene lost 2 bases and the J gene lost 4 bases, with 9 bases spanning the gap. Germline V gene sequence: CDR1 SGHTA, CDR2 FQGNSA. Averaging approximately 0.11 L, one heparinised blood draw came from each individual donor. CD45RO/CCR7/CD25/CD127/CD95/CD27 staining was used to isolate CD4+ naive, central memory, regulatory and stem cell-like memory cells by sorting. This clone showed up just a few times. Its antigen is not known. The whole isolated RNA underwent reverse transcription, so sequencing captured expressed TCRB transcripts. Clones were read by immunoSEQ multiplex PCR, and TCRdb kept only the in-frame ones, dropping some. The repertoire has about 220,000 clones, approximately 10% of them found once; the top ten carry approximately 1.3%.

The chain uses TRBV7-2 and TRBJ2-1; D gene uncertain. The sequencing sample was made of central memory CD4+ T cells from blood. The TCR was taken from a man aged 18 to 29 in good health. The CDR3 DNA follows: TGTGCCAGCAGCTTACATAACGAGTACAATGAGCAGTTCTTC. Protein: CASSLHNEYNEQFF. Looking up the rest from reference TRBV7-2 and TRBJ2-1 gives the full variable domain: GAGVSQSPSNKVTEKGKDVELRCDPISGHTALYWYRQSLGQGLEFLIYFQGNSAPDKSGLPSDRFSAERTGGSVSTLTIQRTQQEDSAVYLCASSLHNEYNEQFFGPGTRLTVL.